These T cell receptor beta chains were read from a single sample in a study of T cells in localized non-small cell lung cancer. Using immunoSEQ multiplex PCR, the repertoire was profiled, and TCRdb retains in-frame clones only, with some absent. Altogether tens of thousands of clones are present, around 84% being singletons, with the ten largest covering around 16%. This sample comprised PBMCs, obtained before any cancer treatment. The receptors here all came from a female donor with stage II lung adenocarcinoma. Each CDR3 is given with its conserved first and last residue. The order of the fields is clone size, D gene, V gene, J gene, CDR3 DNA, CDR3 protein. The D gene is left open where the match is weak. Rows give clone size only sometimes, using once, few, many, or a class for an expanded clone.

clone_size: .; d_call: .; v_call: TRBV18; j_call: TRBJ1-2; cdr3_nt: TGTGCCAGCTCACCCACAGGCGTGTATGGCTACACCTTC; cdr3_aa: CASSPTGVYGYTF
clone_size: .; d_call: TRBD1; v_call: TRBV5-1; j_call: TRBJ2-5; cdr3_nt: TGCGCCAGCAGCGGACAGGGATTCCAAGAGACCCAGTACTTC; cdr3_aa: CASSGQGFQETQYF
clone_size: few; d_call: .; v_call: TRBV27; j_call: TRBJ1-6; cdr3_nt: TGTGCCAGCAGTCTCGACCCTTCCTATAATTCACCCCTCCACTTT; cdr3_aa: CASSLDPSYNSPLHF
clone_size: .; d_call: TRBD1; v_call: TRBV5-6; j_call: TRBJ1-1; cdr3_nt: TGTGCCAGCAGCTCTCCGGGACAGGGGAGGTGGATGAACACTGAAGCTTTCTTT; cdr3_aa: CASSSPGQGRWMNTEAFF
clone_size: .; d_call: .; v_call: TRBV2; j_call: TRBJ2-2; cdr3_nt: TGTGCCAGCAACTTAGGGGTGACCGGGGAGCTGTTTTTT; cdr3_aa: CASNLGVTGELFF
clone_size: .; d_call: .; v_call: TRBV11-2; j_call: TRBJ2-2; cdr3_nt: TGTGCCAGCAGCCGGTCTCAGCGCACCGGGGAGCTGTTTTTT; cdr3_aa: CASSRSQRTGELFF
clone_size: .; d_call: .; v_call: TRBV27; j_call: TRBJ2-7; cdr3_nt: TGTGCCAGGGGGCAGGGAGCCTACGAGCAGTACTTC; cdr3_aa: CARGQGAYEQYF
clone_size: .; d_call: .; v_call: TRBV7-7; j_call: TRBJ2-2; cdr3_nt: TGTGCTAGCAGCTTACGGGCAGGGCCGGAGGCCGGGGAGCTGTTTTTT; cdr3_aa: CASSLRAGPEAGELFF
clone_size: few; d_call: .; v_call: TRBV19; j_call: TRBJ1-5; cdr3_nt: TGTGCCAGTAGTATAGATCCGCGACAGCCCCAGCATTTT; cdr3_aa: CASSIDPRQPQHF
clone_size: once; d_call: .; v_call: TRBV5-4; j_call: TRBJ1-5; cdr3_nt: TGTGCCAGCAGCCTGGGGGGGAGTAGCAATCAGCCCCAGCATTTT; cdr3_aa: CASSLGGSSNQPQHF
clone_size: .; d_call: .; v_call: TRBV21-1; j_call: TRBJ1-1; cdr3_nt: TGTGCCAGCAGCCCAAGAAGTCGACAGGGGGTAAATGAAGCTTTCTTT; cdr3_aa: CASSPRSRQGVNEAFF
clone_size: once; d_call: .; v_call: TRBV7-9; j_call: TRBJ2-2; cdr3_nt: TGTGCCAGCACCCGGGACCGACACACCGGGGAGCTGTTTTTT; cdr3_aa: CASTRDRHTGELFF
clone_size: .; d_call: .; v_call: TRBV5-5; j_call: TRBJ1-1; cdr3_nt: TGTGCCAGCAGCCGGCCGGGACCCAGGTCGACTGAAGCTTTCTTT; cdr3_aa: CASSRPGPRSTEAFF
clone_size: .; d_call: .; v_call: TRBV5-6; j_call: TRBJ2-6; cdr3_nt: TGTGCCAGCAGCTCGGCGCCGGGACTCCCCTGGTCGGGGGCCAACGTCCTGACTTTC; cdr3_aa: CASSSAPGLPWSGANVLTF
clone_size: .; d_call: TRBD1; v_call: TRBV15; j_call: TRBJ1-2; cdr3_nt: TGTGCCACCAGCAGAGATACAGGGGGCGGCTATGGCTACACCTTC; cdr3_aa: CATSRDTGGGYGYTF
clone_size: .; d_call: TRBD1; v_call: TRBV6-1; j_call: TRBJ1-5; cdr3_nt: TGTGCCAGCAGTGACCAGGGGGGGACCAATCAGCCCCAGCATTTT; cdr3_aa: CASSDQGGTNQPQHF
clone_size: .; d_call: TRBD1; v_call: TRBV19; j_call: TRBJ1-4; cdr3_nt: TGTGCCAGTAGCCCCGGACAGGCCTGGGAGGAAAAACTGTTTTTT; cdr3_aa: CASSPGQAWEEKLFF
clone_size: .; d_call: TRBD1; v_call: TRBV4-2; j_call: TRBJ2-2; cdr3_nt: TGTGCCAGCAGCCCGGGACAGGGTCTGTCCGGGGAGCTGTTTTTT; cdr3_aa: CASSPGQGLSGELFF
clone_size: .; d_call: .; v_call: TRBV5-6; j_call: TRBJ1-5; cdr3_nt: TGTGCCAGCAGTTTGCTGGGGGCTATCAATCAGCCCCAGCATTTT; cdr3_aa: CASSLLGAINQPQHF
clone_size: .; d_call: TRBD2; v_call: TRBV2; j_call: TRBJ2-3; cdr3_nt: TGTGCCAGCAGTGGGGCTAGCGGGGGCCTCACAGATACGCAGTATTTT; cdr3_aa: CASSGASGGLTDTQYF